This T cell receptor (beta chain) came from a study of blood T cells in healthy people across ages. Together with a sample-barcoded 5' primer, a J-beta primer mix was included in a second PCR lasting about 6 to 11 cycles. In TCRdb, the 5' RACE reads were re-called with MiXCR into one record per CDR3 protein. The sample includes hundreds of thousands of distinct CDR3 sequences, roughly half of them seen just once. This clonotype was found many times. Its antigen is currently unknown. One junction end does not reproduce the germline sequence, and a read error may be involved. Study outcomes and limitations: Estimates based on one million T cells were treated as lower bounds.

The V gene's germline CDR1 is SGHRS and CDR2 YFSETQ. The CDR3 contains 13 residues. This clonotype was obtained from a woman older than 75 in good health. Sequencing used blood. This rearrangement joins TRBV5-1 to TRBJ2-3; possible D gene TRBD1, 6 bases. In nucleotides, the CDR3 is TGTGCCAGCAGTTTCACAGGGACAGATACGCAGTATTTT. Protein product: CASSFTGTDTQYF.